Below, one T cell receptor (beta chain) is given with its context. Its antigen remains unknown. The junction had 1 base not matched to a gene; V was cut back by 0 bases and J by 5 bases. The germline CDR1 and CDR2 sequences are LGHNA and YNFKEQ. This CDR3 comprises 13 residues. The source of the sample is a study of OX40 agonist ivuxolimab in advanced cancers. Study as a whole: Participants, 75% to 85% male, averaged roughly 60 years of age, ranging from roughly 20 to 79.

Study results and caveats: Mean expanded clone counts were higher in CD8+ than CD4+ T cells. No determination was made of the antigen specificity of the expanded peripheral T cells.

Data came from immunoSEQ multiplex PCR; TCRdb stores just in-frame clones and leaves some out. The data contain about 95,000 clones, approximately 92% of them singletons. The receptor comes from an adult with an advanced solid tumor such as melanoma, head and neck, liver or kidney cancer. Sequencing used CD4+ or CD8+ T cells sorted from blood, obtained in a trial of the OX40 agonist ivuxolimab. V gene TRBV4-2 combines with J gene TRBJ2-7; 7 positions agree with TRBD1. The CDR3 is CASSQDQGDEQYF. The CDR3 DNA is TGTGCCAGCAGCCAAGATCAGGGGGACGAGCAGTACTTC.